The entry that follows covers one T cell receptor beta chain sequence. Time point specified: peripheral blood 6 weeks after treatment start. This entry comes from a study of PD-L1 blockade in urothelial cancer. Study context: Every 3 weeks, patients received intravenous atezolizumab 1,200 mg, beginning 2014. About 90% of the roughly 29 patients were men who had bladder-origin urothelial cancer. Blood was subjected to analysis at 3 weeks (second dose) and 6 weeks following treatment start. Blood samples contained a median 141,255 T cells.

Repertoires were generated with immunoSEQ multiplex PCR, while TCRdb's copy carries only in-frame clones and drops some. The table includes under 25,000 clones, about four fifths detected once. CDR1 and CDR2 from the germline V gene are SGHDT and YYEEEE. V was cut by 3 bases and J by 1 base, with 8 bases left in between. This CDR3 has 14 residues. The V gene is TRBV5-6, the J gene TRBJ1-5; D unclear. The source material was PBMCs, sampled around atezolizumab (anti-PD-L1) treatment. The receptor was derived from a man between 70 and 80 years old with urothelial cancer. CDR3 region: CASSSLASNQPQHF. As DNA, the CDR3 is TGTGCCAGCAGCTCCCTGGCCAGCAATCAGCCCCAGCATTTT. Full variable domain (missing parts from reference TRBV5-6 and TRBJ1-5): DAGVTQSPTHLIKTRGQQVTLRCSPKSGHDTVSWYQQALGQGPQFIFQYYEEEERQRGNFPDRFSGHQFPNYSSELNVNALLLGDSALYLCASSSLASNQPQHFGDGTRLSIL.